The 7 T cell receptor beta chains given below trace back to one sample, sequenced in a study of monozygotic twins with inflammatory bowel disease (dated by TCRdb to about 2019). To prepare the library, 5' RACE was applied. TCRdb names Illumina HiSeq 2500 as the instrument used. TCRdb reprocessed the reads and lists each CDR3 protein sequence as a single entry, with no DNA. The sample table holds just over 300,000 distinct CDR3 sequences. Clones ranked in the top ten supply 5% to 6% of the sample. Sequenced input: blood. These TCRs come from a human donor with ulcerative colitis or Crohn's disease, or a healthy co-twin of an affected twin (not recorded which).

This chain uses TRBV9 with TRBJ2-3; TCRdb's D call, TRBD1, is unchecked because there is no DNA. Per the germline V gene, CDR1 is SGDLS and CDR2 is YYNGEE. The CDR3 has 15 amino acids. This CDR3 is CASSGGLPGSDTQYF. The variable domain in full, completed from reference TRBV9 and TRBJ2-3, reads DSGVTQTPKHLITATGQRVTLRCSPRSGDLSVYWYQQSLDQGLQFLIQYYNGEERAKGNILERFSAQQFPDLHSELNLSSLELGDSALYFCASSGGLPGSDTQYFGPGTRLTVL.

The J gene is TRBJ2-3, the V gene TRBV7-2. CDR3 size: 15 residues. Per the germline V gene, CDR1 is SGHTA and CDR2 is FQGNSA. The CDR3 loop is CASSLPTSSTDTQYF.

The chain couples TRBV6-5 to TRBJ1-1. The CDR3 totals 11 residues. Germline CDR1 MNHEY, CDR2 SVGAGI. This CDR3 reads CASSYGTEAFF.

V is TRBV20-1 and J is TRBJ1-1. Germline loops: CDR1 DFQATT, CDR2 SNEGSKA (reference sequence). This CDR3 has 11 amino acids. CDR3 protein: CSASWGREAFF.

The genes are TRBV5-1 and TRBJ2-5; with no DNA, the TCRdb D assignment of TRBD2 cannot be verified. The germline V gene encodes CDR1 SGHRS and CDR2 YFSETQ. The CDR3 loop spans 17 amino acids. CDR3 loop: CASSLMGLAGVGETQYF.

V gene TRBV20-1 combines with J gene TRBJ2-7; TCRdb's assignment of TRBD1 cannot be checked, as there is no DNA. CDR3 length: 17 residues. Per germline, CDR1 DFQATT and CDR2 SNEGSKA (reference sequence). The CDR3 is CSARPPMTLAVAYEQYF.

The rearrangement uses TRBV9 and TRBJ2-1; TCRdb reports TRBD2, a call that lacks DNA to check it against. This CDR3 has 15 residues. Germline CDR1 reads SGDLS; CDR2 reads YYNGEE. The CDR3 loop reads CASSDLEVRNNEQFF.